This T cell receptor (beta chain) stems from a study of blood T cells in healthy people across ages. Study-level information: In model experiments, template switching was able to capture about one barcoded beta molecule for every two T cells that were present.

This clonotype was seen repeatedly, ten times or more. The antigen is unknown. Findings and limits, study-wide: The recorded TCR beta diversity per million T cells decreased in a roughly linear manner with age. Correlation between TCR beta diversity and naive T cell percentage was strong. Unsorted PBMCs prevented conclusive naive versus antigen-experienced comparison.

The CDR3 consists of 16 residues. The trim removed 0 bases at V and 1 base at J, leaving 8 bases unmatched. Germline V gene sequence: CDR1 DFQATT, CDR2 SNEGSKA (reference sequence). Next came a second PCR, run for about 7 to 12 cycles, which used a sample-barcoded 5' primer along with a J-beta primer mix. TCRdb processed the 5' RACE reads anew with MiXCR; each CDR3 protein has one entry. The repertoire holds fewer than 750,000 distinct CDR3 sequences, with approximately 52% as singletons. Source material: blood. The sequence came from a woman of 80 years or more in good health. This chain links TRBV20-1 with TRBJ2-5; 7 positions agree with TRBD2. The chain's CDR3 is CSARDQGLAVQETQYF. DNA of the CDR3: TGCAGTGCTAGAGATCAAGGGCTAGCGGTCCAAGAGACCCAGTACTTC.